The source of this TCR beta chain is a study of T cell responses to AZD1222 COVID-19 vaccine. Whole-study results and caveats: Epitopes outside B.1.351 and B.1.1.7 mutated regions reportedly drew nearly half of spike TCRs. White British people made up most donors, females outnumbered males, and clonal diversity was possibly underestimated. Breadth and depth of Spike-specific TCRs rose after two AZD1222 doses.

There are 15 residues in the CDR3. With 5 bases removed from V and 1 base from J, the gap between germline ends came to 13 bases. Germline CDR1 and CDR2: SGHRS and YFSETQ. Profiled with immunoSEQ multiplex PCR; TCRdb holds only in-frame clones, not every one. The repertoire holds 140,000 to 150,000 clones, about 94% seen once, with approximately 4.9% in the top ten. Notes on this clone: Its specificity is not known.

This sequence joins TRBV5-1 and TRBJ2-1; a weak D match, TRBD2 (5 bases). This specimen was peripheral blood, taken on day 0 of AZD1222 vaccination. This receptor was taken from an adult in good health. CDR3 coding DNA: TGCGCCAGCAGGGGTAGCGCTACTTCCTACAATGAGCAGTTCTTC. Translated: CASRGSATSYNEQFF.